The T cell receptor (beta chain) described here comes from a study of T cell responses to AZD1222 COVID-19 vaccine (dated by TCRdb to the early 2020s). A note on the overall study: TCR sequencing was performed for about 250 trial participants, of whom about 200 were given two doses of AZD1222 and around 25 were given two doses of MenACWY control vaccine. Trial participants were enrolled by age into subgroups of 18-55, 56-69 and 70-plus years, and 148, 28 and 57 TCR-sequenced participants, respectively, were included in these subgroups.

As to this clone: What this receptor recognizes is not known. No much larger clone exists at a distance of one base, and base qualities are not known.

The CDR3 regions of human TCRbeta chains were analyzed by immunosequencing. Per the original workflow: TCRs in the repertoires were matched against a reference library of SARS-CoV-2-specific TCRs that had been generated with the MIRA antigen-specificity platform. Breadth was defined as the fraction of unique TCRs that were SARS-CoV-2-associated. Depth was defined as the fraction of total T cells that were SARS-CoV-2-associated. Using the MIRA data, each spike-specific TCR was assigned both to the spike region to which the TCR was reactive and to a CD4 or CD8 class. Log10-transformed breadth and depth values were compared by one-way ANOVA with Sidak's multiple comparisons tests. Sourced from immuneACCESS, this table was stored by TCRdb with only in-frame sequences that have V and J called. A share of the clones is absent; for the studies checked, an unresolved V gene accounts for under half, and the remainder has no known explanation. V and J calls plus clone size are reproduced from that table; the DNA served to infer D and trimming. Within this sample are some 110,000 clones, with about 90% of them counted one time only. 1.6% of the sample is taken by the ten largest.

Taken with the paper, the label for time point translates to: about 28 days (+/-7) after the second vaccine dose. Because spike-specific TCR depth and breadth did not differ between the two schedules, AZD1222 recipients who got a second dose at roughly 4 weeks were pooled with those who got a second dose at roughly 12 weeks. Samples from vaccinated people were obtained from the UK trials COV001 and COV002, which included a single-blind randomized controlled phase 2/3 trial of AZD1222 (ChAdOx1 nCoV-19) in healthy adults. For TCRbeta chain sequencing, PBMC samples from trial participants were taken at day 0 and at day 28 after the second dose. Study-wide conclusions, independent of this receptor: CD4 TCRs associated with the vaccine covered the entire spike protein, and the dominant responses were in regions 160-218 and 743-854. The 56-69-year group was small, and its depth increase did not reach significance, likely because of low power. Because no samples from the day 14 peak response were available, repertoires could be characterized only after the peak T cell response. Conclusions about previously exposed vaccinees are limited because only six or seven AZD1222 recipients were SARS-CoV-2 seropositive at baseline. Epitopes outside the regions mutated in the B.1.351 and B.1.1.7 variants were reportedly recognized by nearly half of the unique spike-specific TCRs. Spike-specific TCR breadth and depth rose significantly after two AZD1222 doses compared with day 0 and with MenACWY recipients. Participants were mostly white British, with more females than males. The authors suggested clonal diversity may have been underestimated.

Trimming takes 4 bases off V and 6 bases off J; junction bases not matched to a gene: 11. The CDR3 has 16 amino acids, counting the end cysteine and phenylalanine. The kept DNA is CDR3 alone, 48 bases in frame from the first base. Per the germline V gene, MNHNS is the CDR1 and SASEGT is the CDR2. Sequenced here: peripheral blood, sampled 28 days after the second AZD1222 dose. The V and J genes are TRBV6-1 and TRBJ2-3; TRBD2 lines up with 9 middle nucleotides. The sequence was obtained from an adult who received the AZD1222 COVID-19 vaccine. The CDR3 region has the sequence CASSAEAGGAWDTQYF. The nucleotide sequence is TGTGCCAGCAGTGCGGAGGCGGGAGGGGCGTGGGATACGCAGTATTTT.